This TCR beta chain was obtained from a study of OX40 agonist ivuxolimab in advanced cancers. The wider study: Prior anti-PD-1, anti-PD-L1 or anti-CTLA-4 therapy was allowed; less than 45% had some.

There are 14 residues in the CDR3. Germline V gene data show CDR1 as SEHNR and CDR2 as FQNEAQ (reference sequence). Losses at the gene ends were 3 bases for V and 3 bases for J; bases not matched to a gene: 2. This clone was observed once. The table came from immunoSEQ multiplex PCR; TCRdb's copy has only in-frame clones and leaves some out. The data show tens of thousands of clones, approximately 95% seen once. This chain joins TRBV7-9 and TRBJ1-2, with 9 bases identical to TRBD1. This sequence originates from an adult with an advanced solid tumor such as melanoma, head and neck, liver or kidney cancer. The sequences come from CD4+ or CD8+ T cells sorted from blood, collected in a trial of the OX40 agonist ivuxolimab. The CDR3 DNA sequence: TGTGCCAGCAGCTTGGGACAGGGAGACTATGGCTACACCTTC. Translated, it gives CASSLGQGDYGYTF.